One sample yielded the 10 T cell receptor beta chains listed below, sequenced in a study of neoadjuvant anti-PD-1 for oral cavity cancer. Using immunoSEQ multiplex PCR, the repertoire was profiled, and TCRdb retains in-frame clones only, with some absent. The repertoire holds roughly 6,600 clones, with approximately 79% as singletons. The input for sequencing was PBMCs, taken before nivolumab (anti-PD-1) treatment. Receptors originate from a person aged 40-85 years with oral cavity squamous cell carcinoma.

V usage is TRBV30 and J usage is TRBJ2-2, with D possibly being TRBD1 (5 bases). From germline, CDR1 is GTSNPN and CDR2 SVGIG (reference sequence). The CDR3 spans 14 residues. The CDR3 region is CALTGPANTGELFF. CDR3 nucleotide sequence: TGTGCACTCACAGGCCCAGCGAACACCGGGGAGCTGTTTTTT. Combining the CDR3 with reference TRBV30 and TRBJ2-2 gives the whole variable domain SQTIHQWPATLVQPVGSPLSLECTVEGTSNPNLYWYRQAAGRGLQLLFYSVGIGQISSEVPQNLSASRPQDRQFILSSKKLLLSDSGFYLCALTGPANTGELFFGEGSRLTVL.

The CDR3 loop reads CASLGSPRGTEAFF. CDR3 nucleotides: TGTGCCAGCCTGGGGTCCCCACGGGGCACTGAAGCTTTCTTT. This chain connects TRBV19 to TRBJ1-1; D gene ambiguous. With 9 bases removed from V and 4 bases from J, the gap between germline ends came to 18 bases. CDR1 is LNHDA, CDR2 SQIVND, per germline (reference sequence). The CDR3 has 14 residues. The whole variable domain, filled in from reference TRBV19 and TRBJ1-1, reads DGGITQSPKYLFRKEGQNVTLSCEQNLNHDAMYWYRQDPGQGLRLIYYSQIVNDFQKGDIAEGYSVSREKKESFPLTVTSAQKNPTAFYLCASLGSPRGTEAFFGQGTRLTVV.

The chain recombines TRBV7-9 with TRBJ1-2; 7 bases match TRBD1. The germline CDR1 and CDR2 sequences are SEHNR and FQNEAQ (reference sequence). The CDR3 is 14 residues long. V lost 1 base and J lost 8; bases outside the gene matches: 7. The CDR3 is CASSLEEGAGGYTF. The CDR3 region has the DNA TGTGCCAGCAGCTTAGAAGAGGGGGCGGGAGGCTACACCTTC.

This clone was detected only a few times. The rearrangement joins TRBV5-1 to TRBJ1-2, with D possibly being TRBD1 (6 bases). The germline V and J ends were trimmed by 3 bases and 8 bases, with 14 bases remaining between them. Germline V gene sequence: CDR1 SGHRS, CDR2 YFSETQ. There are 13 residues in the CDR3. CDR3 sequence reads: CASSSRGGRGYTF. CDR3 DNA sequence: TGCGCCAGCAGCTCCAGGGGAGGTAGAGGCTACACCTTC.

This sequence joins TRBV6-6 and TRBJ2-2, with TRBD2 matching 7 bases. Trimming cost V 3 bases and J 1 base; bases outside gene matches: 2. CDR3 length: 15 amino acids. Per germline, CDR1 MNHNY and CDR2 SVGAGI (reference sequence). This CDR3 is CASSYLAVNTGELFF. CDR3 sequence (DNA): TGTGCCAGCAGTTATCTAGCGGTGAACACCGGGGAGCTGTTTTTT.

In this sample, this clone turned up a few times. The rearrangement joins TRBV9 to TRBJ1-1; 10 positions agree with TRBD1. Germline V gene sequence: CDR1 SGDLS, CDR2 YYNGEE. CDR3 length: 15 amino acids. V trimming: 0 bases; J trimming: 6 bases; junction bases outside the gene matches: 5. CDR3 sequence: CASSVEGTGVPEAFF. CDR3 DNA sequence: TGTGCCAGCAGCGTAGAGGGGACAGGGGTCCCTGAAGCTTTCTTT.

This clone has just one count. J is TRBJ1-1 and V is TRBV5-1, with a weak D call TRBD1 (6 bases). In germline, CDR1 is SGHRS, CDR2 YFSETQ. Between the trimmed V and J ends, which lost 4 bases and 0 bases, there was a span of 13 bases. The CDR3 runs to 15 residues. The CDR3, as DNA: TGCGCCAGCAGCCCTAGACAGGACATGAACACTGAAGCTTTCTTT. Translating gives CASSPRQDMNTEAFF.

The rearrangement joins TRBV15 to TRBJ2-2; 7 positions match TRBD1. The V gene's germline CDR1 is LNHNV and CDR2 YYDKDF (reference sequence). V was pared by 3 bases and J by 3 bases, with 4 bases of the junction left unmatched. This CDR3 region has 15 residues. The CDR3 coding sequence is TGTGCCACCAGCAGGGACAGGTCGGACACCGGGGAGCTGTTTTTT. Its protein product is CATSRDRSDTGELFF. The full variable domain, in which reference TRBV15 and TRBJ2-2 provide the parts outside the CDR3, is DAMVIQNPRYQVTQFGKPVTLSCSQTLNHNVMYWYQQKSSQAPKLLFHYYDKDFNNEADTPDNFQSRRPNTSFCFLDIRSPGLGDTAMYLCATSRDRSDTGELFFGEGSRLTVL.

Written as DNA, the CDR3 is TGTGCCATCAGTCCCCCTAGCGGGGGTTACAATGAGCAGTTCTTC. It codes for CAISPPSGGYNEQFF. The rearrangement links TRBV10-3 to TRBJ2-1; 10 bases agree with TRBD2. The CDR3 has 15 amino acids. The trim removed 5 bases at V and 4 bases at J, leaving 5 bases unmatched. Germline loops: CDR1 ENHRY, CDR2 SYGVKD.

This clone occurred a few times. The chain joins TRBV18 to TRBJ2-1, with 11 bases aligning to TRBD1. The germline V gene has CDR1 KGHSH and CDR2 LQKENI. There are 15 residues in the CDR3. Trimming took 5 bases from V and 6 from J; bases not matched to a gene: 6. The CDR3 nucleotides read TGTGCCAGCTCAAACCAGGGACAGGGGGGCAATGAGCAGTTCTTC. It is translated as CASSNQGQGGNEQFF.